A single sample is the source of the 8 T cell receptor beta chains below, sequenced in a study of shared clonotypes between healthy human individuals. Using immunoSEQ multiplex PCR, the repertoire was profiled, and TCRdb retains in-frame clones only, with some absent. The repertoire includes 150,000 to 200,000 clones, over 85% of them detected once, and 0.067% sits in the top ten. The sample taken for sequencing was naive CD4+ T cells sorted from blood. Subset described: CD45RA+ positively selected. The receptors derive from a woman aged 30 to 39 in good health.

V usage is TRBV5-1 and J usage is TRBJ1-2; no reliable D call. The germline V and J ends were trimmed by 0 bases and 0 bases, with 12 bases remaining between them. CDR1 is SGHRS and CDR2 is YFSETQ in the germline V gene. This CDR3 has 16 amino acids. The CDR3 is CASSLVAGDANYGYTF. Written as DNA, the CDR3 is TGCGCCAGCAGCTTGGTGGCCGGCGACGCTAACTATGGCTACACCTTC.

The DNA of the CDR3 is TGCGCCAGCAGCACGGGCCTAGCGGGAGTAGACGAGCAGTACTTC. Protein: CASSTGLAGVDEQYF. The rearrangement uses TRBV5-1 and TRBJ2-7; 10 bases map to TRBD2. Trimming cost V 4 bases and J 5 bases; bases outside gene matches: 9. CDR3 length: 15 amino acids. Germline V CDR1 and CDR2: SGHRS, YFSETQ.

This clone has more than one count but fewer than ten. The chain recombines TRBV6-6 with TRBJ2-7, with TRBD1 matching 7 bases. This CDR3 has 16 amino acids. The V gene's germline CDR1 is MNHNY and CDR2 SVGAGI (reference sequence). Trimming cost V 5 bases and J 1 base; bases outside gene matches: 11. The CDR3 loop is CASSPTRGRSSYEQYF. CDR3 nucleotides: TGTGCCAGCAGTCCAACGAGGGGGCGCAGTTCCTACGAGCAGTACTTC.

V gene TRBV28 combines with J gene TRBJ2-7; D is perhaps TRBD1 or TRBD2 (6 bases each). The CDR3 is 14 amino acids. Germline values: CDR1 MDHEN, CDR2 SYDVKM. V was clipped by 5 bases and J by 7 bases, with 18 bases between them. DNA of the CDR3: TGTGCCAGCAGTCCCCCGTGGGGGGCCCGGGAGCAGTACTTC. Residues: CASSPPWGAREQYF.

This chain connects TRBV27 to TRBJ1-1, with a possible D match to TRBD1 (5 bases). V was clipped by 5 bases and J by 1 base, with 5 bases between them. This CDR3 has 12 amino acids. Germline assignment: CDR1 MNHEY and CDR2 SMNVEV (reference sequence). The CDR3, as DNA: TGTGCCAGCAGTCAGGGGAACACTGAAGCTTTCTTT. This codes for CASSQGNTEAFF.

The CDR3 spells CASSLGHRLWEAFF. The CDR3 DNA reads as TGTGCCAGCAGCTTAGGCCACAGGCTTTGGGAAGCTTTCTTT. The chain links TRBV7-2 to TRBJ1-1; D is perhaps TRBD1 (5 bases). The CDR3 consists of 14 residues. V gave up 1 base and J gave up 8 bases, with 14 bases separating them. Germline loops: CDR1 SGHTA, CDR2 FQGNSA.

The rearrangement joins TRBV5-1 to TRBJ1-1; a possible D gene is TRBD1 (6 bases). This CDR3 spans 14 amino acids. CDR1 is SGHRS and CDR2 is YFSETQ in the germline V gene. Trimming pared 0 bases from V and 5 bases from J, leaving 11 bases between. CDR3 DNA sequence: TGCGCCAGCAGCTTGGGAGGAGGGGGAACTGAAGCTTTCTTT. The encoded protein is CASSLGGGGTEAFF.

The rearrangement joins TRBV6-1 to TRBJ2-1, with D possibly TRBD1 on 6 matching bases. V was pared by 3 bases and J by 0 bases, with 12 bases between. The germline V gene has CDR1 MNHNS and CDR2 SASEGT. CDR3 length: 16 residues. CDR3 amino acids: CASSDPGHLSYNEQFF. The CDR3 nucleotides read TGTGCCAGCAGTGACCCGGGACACCTCTCCTACAATGAGCAGTTCTTC.